The T cell receptor beta chain under discussion was sequenced for a study of shared clonotypes between healthy human individuals. Clones were sequenced by immunoSEQ multiplex PCR, and TCRdb holds only the in-frame ones, with some missing. The data hold a few million clones, with approximately 95% observed a single time. The CDR3 contains 13 residues. V lost 6 bases, J lost 4 bases, and 9 bases lay in between. CDR1 SEHNR and CDR2 FQNEAQ come from the germline V gene (reference sequence). V gene TRBV7-9 combines with J gene TRBJ1-4, with D possibly being TRBD1 (5 bases). The source material was naive CD4+ T cells from PBMCs. Regarding subset: CD45RA+ positively selected. This sequence originates from a man younger than 35 in good health. Some clones in this sample may be carry-over from other donors' samples. The DNA of the CDR3 is TGTGCCAGCAGTAGGGACCATAATGAAAAACTGTTTTTT. Protein sequence: CASSRDHNEKLFF.